These 3 T cell receptor beta chains were all obtained from the same sample, sequenced in a study of cytomegalovirus exposure and HLA in healthy donors. 60 Vbeta and 13 Jbeta primers were used in PCR. The data were produced by immunoSEQ multiplex PCR, yet TCRdb's version contains in-frame clones alone and is incomplete. The repertoire consists of over 95,000 clones, with 77% occurring once and the leading ten covering over 9.5%. Sequences were obtained from PBMCs. These receptors were obtained from a man aged 35 to 55 in good health and CMV-seropositive.

The gene calls are TRBV18 and TRBJ1-1; D unclear. Germline V gives CDR1 KGHSH, CDR2 LQKENI. Between the trimmed V and J ends, which lost 6 bases and 7 bases, there was a span of 12 bases. The CDR3 is made up of 12 amino acids. The CDR3 sequence is CASSTIGLEAFF. The CDR3, as DNA: TGTGCCAGCTCCACCATCGGACTTGAAGCTTTCTTT.

The genes are TRBV28 and TRBJ2-7, with TRBD1 identical over 8 bases. Germline V CDR1 and CDR2: MDHEN, SYDVKM. This CDR3 has 16 amino acids. The V gene end was trimmed by 3 bases and the J gene end by 0 bases; junction bases not matched to a gene: 7. The chain's CDR3 is CASSFDWTGTSYEQYF. In DNA, the CDR3 is TGTGCCAGCAGTTTCGATTGGACAGGGACCTCCTACGAGCAGTACTTC.

This clone occurred once. The chain recombines TRBV7-9 with TRBJ1-4, with D possibly being TRBD1 (6 bases). V gave up 6 bases and J gave up 4 bases, with 9 bases separating them. CDR1 and CDR2 (germline): SEHNR, FQNEAQ (reference sequence). This CDR3 is 13 amino acids long. The CDR3 here is CASRPDSNEKLFF. The DNA for the CDR3 is TGTGCCAGCAGACCGGACAGTAATGAAAAACTGTTTTTT.